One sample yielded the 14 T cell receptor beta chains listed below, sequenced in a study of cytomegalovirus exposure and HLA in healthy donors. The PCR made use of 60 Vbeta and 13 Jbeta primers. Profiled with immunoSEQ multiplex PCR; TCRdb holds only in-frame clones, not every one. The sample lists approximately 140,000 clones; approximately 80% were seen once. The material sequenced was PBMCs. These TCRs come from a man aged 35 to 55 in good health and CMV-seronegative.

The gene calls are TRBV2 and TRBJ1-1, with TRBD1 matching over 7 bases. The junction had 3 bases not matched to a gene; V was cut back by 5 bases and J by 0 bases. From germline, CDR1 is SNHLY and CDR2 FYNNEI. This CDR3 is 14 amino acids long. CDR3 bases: TGTGCCAGCAGTCGGACAGGTATGAACACTGAAGCTTTCTTT. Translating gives CASSRTGMNTEAFF.

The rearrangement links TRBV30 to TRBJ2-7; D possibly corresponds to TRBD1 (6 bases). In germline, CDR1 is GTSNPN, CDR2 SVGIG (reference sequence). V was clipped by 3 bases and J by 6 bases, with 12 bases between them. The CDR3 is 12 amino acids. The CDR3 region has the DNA TGTGCCTGGAGGGGGGCACCCCGCGAGCAGTACTTC. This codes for CAWRGAPREQYF.

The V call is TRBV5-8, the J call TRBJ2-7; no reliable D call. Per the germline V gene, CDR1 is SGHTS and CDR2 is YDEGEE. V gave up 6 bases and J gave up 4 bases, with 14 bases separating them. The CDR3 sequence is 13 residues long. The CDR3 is CASTRGSSYEQYF. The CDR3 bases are TGTGCCAGCACCCGAGGTTCCTCGTACGAGCAGTACTTC.

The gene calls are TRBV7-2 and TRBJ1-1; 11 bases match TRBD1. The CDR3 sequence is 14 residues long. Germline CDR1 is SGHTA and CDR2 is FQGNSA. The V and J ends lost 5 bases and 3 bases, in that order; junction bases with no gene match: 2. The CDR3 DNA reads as TGTGCCAGCAGCCGGGACAGGGGGGACACTGAAGCTTTCTTT. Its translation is CASSRDRGDTEAFF.

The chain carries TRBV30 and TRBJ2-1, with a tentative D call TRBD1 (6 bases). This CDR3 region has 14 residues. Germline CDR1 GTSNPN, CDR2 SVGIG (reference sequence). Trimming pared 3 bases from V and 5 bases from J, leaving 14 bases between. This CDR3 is CAWSQDRSDNEQFF. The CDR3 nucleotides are TGTGCCTGGAGCCAGGACAGATCTGACAATGAGCAGTTCTTC.

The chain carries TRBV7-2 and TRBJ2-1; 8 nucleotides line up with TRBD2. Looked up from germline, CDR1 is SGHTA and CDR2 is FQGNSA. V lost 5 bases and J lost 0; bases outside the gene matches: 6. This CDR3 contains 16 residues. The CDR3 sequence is CASSLTGGGSYNEQFF. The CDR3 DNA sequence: TGTGCCAGCAGCCTTACCGGGGGGGGCTCCTACAATGAGCAGTTCTTC.

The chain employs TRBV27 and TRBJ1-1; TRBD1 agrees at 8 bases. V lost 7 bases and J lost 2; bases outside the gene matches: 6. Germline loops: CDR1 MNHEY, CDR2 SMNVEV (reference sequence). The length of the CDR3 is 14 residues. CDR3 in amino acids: CASKTDRGNTEAFF. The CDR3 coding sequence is TGTGCCAGCAAGACAGACAGGGGTAACACTGAAGCTTTCTTT.

The CDR3 loop is CASSLERTIQETQYF. The CDR3 coding sequence is TGTGCCAGCAGCTTAGAAAGGACAATCCAAGAGACCCAGTACTTC. The J gene is TRBJ2-5, the V gene TRBV7-2; possible D gene TRBD1, 5 bases. V lost 1 base and J lost 1, with 10 bases in between. Germline V gene sequence: CDR1 SGHTA, CDR2 FQGNSA. This CDR3 is 15 amino acids long.

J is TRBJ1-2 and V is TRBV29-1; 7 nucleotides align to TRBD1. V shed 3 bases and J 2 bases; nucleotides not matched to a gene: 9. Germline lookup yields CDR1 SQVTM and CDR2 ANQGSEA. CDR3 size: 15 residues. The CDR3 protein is CSVDGTERVNYGYTF. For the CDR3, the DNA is TGCAGCGTTGACGGGACAGAAAGGGTGAACTATGGCTACACCTTC.

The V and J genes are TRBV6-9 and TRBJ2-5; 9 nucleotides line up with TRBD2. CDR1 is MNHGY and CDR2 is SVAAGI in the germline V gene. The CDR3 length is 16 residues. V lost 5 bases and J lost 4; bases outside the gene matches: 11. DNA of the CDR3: TGTGCCAGCAGTCCCTCCTCCAGCGGGGGGCCAGAGACCCAGTACTTC. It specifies CASSPSSSGGPETQYF.

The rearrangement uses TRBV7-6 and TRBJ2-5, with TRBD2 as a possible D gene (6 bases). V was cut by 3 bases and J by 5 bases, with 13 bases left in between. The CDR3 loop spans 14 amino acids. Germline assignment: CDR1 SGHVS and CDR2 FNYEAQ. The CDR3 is CASSFVGGWETQYF. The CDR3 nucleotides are TGTGCCAGCAGCTTTGTGGGGGGATGGGAGACCCAGTACTTC. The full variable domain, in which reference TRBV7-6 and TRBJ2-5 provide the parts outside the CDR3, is GAGVSQSPRYKVTKRGQDVALRCDPISGHVSLYWYRQALGQGPEFLTYFNYEAQQDKSGLPNDRFSAERPEGSISTLTIQRTEQRDSAMYRCASSFVGGWETQYFGPGTRLLVL.

The CDR3 DNA reads as TGTGCCAGCAGCGCTTCCTTAGCGGGAGATGGGGTAGGAGAGACCCAGTACTTC. This gives the protein CASSASLAGDGVGETQYF. The V and J genes are TRBV9 and TRBJ2-5; 9 bases fit TRBD2. The ends lost 3 bases at V and 4 bases at J; junction bases unmatched: 16. The CDR3 runs to 18 residues. Germline lookup yields CDR1 SGDLS and CDR2 YYNGEE.

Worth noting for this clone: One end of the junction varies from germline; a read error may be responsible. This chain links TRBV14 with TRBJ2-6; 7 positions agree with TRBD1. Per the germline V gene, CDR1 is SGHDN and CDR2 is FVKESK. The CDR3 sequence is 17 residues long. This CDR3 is CASSQGYRGAGANGLTF. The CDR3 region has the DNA TGTGCCAGCAGCCAAGGCTACAGGGGTGCAGGGGCCAACGGCCTGACTTTC.

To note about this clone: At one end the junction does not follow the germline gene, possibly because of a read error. CDR3 region: CASSLGVTPTRDF. Here the CDR3 DNA reads TGTGCCAGCAGTTTAGGGGTAACACCCACGCGGGACTTC. The rearrangement links TRBV28 to TRBJ2-4, with D perhaps matching TRBD2 (5 bases). Per germline, CDR1 MDHEN and CDR2 SYDVKM. The CDR3 covers 13 residues.